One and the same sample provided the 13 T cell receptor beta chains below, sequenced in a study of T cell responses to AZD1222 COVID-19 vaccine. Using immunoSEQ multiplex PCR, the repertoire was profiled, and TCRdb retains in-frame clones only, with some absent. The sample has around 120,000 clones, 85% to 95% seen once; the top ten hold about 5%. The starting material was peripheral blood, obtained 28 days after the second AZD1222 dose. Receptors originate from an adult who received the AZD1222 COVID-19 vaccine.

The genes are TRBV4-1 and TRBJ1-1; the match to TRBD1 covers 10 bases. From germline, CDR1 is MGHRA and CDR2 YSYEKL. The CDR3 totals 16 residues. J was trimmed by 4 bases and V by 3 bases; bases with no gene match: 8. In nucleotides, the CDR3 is TGCGCCAGCAGCCAGGAGGACAGGGGGTGGACCACTGAAGCTTTCTTT. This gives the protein CASSQEDRGWTTEAFF.

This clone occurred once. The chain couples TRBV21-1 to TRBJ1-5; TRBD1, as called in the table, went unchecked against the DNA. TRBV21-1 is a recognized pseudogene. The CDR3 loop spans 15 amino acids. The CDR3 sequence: CASSLTGVSNQPQHF. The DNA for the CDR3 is TGTGCCAGCAGCTTGACAGGAGTTAGCAATCAGCCCCAGCATTTT.

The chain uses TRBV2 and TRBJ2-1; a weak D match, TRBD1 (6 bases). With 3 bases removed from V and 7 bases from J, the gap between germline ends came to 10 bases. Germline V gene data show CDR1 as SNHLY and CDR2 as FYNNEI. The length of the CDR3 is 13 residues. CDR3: CASSEQGLNEQFF. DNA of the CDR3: TGTGCCAGCAGTGAGCAGGGGCTAAATGAGCAGTTCTTC.

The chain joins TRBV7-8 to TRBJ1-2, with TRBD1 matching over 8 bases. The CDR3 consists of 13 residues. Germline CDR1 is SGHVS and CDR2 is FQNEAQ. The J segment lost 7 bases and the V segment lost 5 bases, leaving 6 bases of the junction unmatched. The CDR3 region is CASSHDDRGGYTF. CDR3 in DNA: TGTGCCAGCAGCCATGACGACAGGGGTGGCTACACCTTC.

CDR3 sequence: CASSGTGAIGELFF. CDR3 DNA: TGTGCCAGCAGCGGGACAGGGGCTATCGGGGAGCTGTTTTTT. V is TRBV6-5 and J is TRBJ2-2; 10 nucleotides line up with TRBD1. CDR1 is MNHEY, CDR2 SVGAGI, per germline. The CDR3 spans 14 residues. V shed 6 bases, J shed 7 bases, and the junction held 5 bases outside the gene matches.

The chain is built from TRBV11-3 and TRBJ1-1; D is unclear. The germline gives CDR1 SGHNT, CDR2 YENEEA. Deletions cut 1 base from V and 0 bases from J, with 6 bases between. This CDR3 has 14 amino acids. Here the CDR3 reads CASSLGRMNTEAFF. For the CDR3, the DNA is TGTGCCAGCAGCTTAGGACGGATGAACACTGAAGCTTTCTTT.

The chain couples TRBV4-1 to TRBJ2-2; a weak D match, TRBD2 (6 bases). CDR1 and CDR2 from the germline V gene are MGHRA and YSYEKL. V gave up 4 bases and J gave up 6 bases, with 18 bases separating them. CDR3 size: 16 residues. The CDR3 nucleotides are TGCGCCAGCAGCCTCCGGAGGGGCGCAGGGTCCGGGGAGCTGTTTTTT. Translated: CASSLRRGAGSGELFF.

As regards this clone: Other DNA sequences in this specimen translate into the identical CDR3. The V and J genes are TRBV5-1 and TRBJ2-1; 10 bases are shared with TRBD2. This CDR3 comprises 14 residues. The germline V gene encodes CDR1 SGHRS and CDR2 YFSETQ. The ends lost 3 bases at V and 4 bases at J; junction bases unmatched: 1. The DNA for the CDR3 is TGCGCCAGCAGCTCTAGCGGGGGTTACAATGAGCAGTTCTTC. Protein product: CASSSSGGYNEQFF.

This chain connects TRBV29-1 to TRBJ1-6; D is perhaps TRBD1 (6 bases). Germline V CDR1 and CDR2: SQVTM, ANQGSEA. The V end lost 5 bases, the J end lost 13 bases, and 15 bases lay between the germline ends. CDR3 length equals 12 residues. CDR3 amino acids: CSVTYGGGPLHF. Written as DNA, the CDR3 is TGCAGCGTTACGTACGGGGGGGGCCCCCTCCACTTT.

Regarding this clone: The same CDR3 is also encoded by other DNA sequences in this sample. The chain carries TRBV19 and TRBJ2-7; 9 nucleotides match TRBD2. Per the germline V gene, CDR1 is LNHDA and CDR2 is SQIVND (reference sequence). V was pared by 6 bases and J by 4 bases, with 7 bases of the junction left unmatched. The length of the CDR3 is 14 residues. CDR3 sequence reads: CASSLTSGPYEQYF. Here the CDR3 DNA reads TGTGCCAGTAGCTTGACTAGCGGTCCGTACGAGCAGTACTTC.

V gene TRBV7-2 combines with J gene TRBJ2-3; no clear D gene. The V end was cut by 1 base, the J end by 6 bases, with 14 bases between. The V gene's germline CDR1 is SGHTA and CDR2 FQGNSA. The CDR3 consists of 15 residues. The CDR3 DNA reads TGTGCCAGCAGCTTAGACCCGCCCCCCCGGGATACGCAGTATTTT. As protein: CASSLDPPPRDTQYF.

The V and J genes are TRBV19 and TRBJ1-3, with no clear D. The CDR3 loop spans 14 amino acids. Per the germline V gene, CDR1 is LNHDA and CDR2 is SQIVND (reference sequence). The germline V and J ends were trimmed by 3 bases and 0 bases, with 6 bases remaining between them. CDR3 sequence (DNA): TGTGCCAGTAGTATGACAATCTCTGGAAACACCATATATTTT. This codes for CASSMTISGNTIYF.

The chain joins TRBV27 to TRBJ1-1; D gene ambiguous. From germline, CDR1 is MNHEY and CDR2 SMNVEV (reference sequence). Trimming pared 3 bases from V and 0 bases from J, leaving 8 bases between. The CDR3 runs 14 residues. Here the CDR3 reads CASSFYDMNTEAFF. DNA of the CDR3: TGTGCCAGCAGTTTCTACGACATGAACACTGAAGCTTTCTTT.